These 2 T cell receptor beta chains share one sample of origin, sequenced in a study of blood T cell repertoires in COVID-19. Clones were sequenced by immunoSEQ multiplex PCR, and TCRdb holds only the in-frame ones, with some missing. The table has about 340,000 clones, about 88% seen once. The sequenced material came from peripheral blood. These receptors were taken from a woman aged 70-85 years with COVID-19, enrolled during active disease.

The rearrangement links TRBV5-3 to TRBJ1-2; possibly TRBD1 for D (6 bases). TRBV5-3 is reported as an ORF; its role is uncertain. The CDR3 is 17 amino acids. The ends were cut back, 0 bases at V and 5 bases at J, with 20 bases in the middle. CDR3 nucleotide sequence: TGTGCCAGAAGCTTGGCCTCCTTGATATCAGGGGATTATGGCTACACCTTC. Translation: CARSLASLISGDYGYTF.

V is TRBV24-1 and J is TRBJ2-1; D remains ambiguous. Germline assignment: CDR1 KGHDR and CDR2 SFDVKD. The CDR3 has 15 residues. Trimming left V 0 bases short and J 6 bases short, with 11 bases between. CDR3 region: CATSDLPHKSNEQFF. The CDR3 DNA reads TGTGCCACCAGTGATTTGCCACACAAGTCCAATGAGCAGTTCTTC.